The rows below give T cell receptor beta chains drawn from one sample of a study of Ad26.COV2.S vaccination and SARS-CoV-2 variants. Measured with immunoSEQ multiplex PCR; TCRdb has only the in-frame clones, and not every one. The data show 300,000 to 400,000 clones, with 85% to 90% seen just once and 5% held by the top ten. The material sequenced was peripheral blood, taken in a trial of Ad26.COV2.S vaccine versus placebo. These receptors were obtained from a person aged 18-65 years who received the Ad26.COV2.S COVID-19 vaccine or a placebo. Each CDR3 is given with its conserved first and last residue. D genes are given only for firm matches. Rows may omit the clone size; those that give it use once, few, many or a size class.

TGCGCCAGCAGCCGGGACAGGGCAAATGAAAAACTGTTTTTT | CASSRDRANEKLFF | TRBV5-1 | . | TRBD1 | TRBJ1-4
TGCGCCAGCAGGGGCGATTACAATGAGCAGTTCTTC | CASRGDYNEQFF | TRBV5-1 | few | . | TRBJ2-1
TGTGCCAGCATTCAATTGGGGGGTGGCTACACCTTC | CASIQLGGGYTF | TRBV6-5 | . | . | TRBJ1-2
TGTGCCAGCAGAGACAGGGAAGTAGATGAAAAACTGTTTTTT | CASRDREVDEKLFF | TRBV6-5 | . | TRBD1 | TRBJ1-4
TGTGCCAGCAGCCAAGGTCCCACAGGGGTGGAATCACCCCTCCACTTT | CASSQGPTGVESPLHF | TRBV4-2 | . | TRBD1 | TRBJ1-6
TGTGCCAGCAGTGACTCGAGGGGGCGAGAGACCCAGTACTTC | CASSDSRGRETQYF | TRBV6-4 | . | TRBD1 | TRBJ2-5
TGTGCCAGCAGCCCGGGGGGCACAGATACGCAGTATTTT | CASSPGGTDTQYF | TRBV2 | once | . | TRBJ2-3
TGTGCCATCAGGCCTTCTCTAGCGGGGGGTGGGAATGAGCAGTTCTTC | CAIRPSLAGGGNEQFF | TRBV10-3 | . | TRBD2 | TRBJ2-1
TGTGCCAGCAGCTTTCATGGGGAAAGCAGGCAGCCCCAGCATTTT | CASSFHGESRQPQHF | TRBV5-8 | . | . | TRBJ1-5
TGTGCCAGCAGTGTTTGGGGCTCCAATCAGCCCCAGCATTTT | CASSVWGSNQPQHF | TRBV27 | once | . | TRBJ1-5
TGTGCCAGCAGTTCCTCGACAGGTACCCTCTCTGGAAACACCATATATTTT | CASSSSTGTLSGNTIYF | TRBV28 | . | . | TRBJ1-3